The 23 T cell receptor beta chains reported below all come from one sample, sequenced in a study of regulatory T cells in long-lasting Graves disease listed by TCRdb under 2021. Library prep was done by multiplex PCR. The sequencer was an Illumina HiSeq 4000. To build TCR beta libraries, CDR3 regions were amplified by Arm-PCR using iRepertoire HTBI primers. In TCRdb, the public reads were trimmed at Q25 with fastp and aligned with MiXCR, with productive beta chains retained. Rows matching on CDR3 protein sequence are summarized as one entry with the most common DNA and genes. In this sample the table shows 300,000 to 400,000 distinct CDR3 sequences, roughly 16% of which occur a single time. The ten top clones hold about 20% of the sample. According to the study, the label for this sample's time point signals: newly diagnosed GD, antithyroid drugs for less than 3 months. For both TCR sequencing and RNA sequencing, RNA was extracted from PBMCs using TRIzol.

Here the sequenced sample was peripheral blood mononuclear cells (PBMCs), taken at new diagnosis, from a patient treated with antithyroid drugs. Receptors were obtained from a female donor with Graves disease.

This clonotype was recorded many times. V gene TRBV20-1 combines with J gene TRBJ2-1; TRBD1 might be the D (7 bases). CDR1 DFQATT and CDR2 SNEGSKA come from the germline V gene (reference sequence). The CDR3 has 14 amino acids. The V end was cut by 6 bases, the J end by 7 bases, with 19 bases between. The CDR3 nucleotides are TGCAGTGCCCCGCCAGGGGGAGGCTCGAATGAGCAGTTCTTC. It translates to CSAPPGGGSNEQFF.

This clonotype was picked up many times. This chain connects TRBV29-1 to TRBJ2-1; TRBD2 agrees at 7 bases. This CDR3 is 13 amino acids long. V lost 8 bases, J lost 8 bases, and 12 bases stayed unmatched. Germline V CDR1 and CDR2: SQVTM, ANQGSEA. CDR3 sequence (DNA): TGCAGCTTCCCCAAGGGGCTAGCGGATGAGCAGTTCTTC. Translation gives CSFPKGLADEQFF.

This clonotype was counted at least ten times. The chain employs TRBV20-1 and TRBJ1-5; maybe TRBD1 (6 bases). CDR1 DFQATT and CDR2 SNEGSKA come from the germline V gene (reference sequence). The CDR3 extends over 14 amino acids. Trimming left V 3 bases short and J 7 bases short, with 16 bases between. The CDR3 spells CSASGGGRGQPQHF. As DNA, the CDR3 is TGCAGTGCTAGTGGGGGGGGGCGGGGGCAGCCCCAGCATTTT.

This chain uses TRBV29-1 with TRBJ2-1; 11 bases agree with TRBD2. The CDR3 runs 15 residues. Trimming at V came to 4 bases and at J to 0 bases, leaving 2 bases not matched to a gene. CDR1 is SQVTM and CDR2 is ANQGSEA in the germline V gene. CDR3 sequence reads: CSVVGTSGSYNEQFF. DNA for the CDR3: TGCAGCGTTGTAGGGACTAGCGGCTCCTACAATGAGCAGTTCTTC.

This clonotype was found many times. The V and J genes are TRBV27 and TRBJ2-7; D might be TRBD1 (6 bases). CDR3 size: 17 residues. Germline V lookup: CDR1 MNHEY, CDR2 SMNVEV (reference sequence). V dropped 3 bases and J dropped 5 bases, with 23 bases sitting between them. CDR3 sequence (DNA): TGTGCCAGCAGTTTGAACAGGGCGAGGAGTTTCGTGGACGAGCAGTACTTC. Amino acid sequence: CASSLNRARSFVDEQYF.

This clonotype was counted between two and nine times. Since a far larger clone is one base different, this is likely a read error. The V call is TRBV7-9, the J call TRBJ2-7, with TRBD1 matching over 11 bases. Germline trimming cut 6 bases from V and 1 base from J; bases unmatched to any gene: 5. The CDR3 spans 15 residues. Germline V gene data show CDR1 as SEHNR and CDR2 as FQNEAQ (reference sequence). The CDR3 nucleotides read TGTGCCAGCAGGCCTGGACAGGGGGCTTCCTACGAGCAGTACTTC. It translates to CASRPGQGASYEQYF.

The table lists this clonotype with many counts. This chain's CDR3 is CASGRALNEKLFF. CDR3 nucleotide sequence: TGTGCCAGCGGTCGGGCCCTTAATGAAAAACTGTTTTTT. The chain is built from TRBV27 and TRBJ1-4; no reliable D call. The V and J ends lost 8 bases and 4 bases respectively, with 11 bases between them. CDR3 size: 13 residues. Germline-derived CDR1 and CDR2 are MNHEY and SMNVEV (reference sequence).

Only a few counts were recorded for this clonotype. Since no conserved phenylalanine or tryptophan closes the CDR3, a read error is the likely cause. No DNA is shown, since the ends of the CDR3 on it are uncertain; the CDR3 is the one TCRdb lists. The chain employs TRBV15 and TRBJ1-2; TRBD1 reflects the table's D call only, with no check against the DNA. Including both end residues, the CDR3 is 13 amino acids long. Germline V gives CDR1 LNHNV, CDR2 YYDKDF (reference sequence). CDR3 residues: CATSRDFSPRGDI.

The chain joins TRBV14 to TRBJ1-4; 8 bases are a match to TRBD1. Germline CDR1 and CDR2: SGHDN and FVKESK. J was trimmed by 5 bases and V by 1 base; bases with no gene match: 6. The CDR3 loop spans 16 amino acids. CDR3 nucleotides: TGTGCCAGCAGCCAAGGAACAGGGGGGACGAATGAAAAACTGTTTTTT. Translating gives CASSQGTGGTNEKLFF.

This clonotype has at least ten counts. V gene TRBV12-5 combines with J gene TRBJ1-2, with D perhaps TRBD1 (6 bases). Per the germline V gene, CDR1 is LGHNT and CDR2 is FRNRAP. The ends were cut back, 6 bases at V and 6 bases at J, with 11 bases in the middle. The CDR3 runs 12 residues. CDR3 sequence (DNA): TGTGCTAGTGGGGGAGGGGGACATGGCTACACCTTC. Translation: CASGGGGHGYTF.

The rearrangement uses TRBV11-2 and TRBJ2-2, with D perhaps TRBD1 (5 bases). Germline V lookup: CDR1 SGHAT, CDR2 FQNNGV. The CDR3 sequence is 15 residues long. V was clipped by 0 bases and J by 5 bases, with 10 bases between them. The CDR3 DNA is TGTGCCAGCAGCTTAGACGGTTCAGGGACCGGGGAGCTGTTTTTT. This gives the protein CASSLDGSGTGELFF.

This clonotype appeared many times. The CDR3 region is CASGSLGPQHF. DNA of the CDR3: TGTGCTAGTGGTTCACTAGGGCCCCAGCATTTT. The V gene is TRBV12-5, the J gene TRBJ1-5; D uncertain. The CDR3 length is 11 residues. The germline CDR1 and CDR2 sequences are LGHNT and FRNRAP. The V end was cut by 4 bases, the J end by 9 bases, with 7 bases between.

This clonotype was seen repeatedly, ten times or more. The CDR3 coding sequence is TGTGCCAGCAGTGAGTACAGGGGAAACACTGAAGCTTTCTTT. Translating gives CASSEYRGNTEAFF. V gene TRBV6-1 combines with J gene TRBJ1-1; 7 bases match TRBD1. V lost 3 bases, J lost 2 bases, and 3 bases stayed unmatched. Germline lookup yields CDR1 MNHNS and CDR2 SASEGT. This CDR3 is 14 amino acids long.

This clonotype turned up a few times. In DNA, the CDR3 is TGTGCCACCAGCAGAACTAGGGGAACCGGGGAGCTGTTTTTT. Translation: CATSRTRGTGELFF. The gene calls are TRBV15 and TRBJ2-2; D tentatively reads TRBD1 or TRBD2 (5 bases each). The CDR3 is made up of 14 amino acids. The V end was cut by 2 bases, the J end by 5 bases, with 9 bases between. From germline, CDR1 is LNHNV and CDR2 YYDKDF (reference sequence). Drawing the rest from reference TRBV15 and TRBJ2-2, the complete variable domain is DAMVIQNPRYQVTQFGKPVTLSCSQTLNHNVMYWYQQKSSQAPKLLFHYYDKDFNNEADTPDNFQSRRPNTSFCFLDIRSPGLGDTAMYLCATSRTRGTGELFFGEGSRLTVL.

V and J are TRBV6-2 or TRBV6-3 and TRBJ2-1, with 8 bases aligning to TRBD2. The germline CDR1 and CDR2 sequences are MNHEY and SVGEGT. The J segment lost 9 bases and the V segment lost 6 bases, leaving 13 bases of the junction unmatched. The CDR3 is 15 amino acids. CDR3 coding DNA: TGTGCCAGCAGCCCAGGACTAGCCGGCTCCCTTGAGCAGTTCTTC. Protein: CASSPGLAGSLEQFF.

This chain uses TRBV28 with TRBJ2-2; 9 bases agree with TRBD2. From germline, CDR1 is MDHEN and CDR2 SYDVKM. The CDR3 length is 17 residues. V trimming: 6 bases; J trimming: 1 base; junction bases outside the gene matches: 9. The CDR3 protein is CASRNLGTSQNTGELFF. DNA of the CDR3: TGTGCCAGCAGAAATCTGGGGACTAGCCAGAACACCGGGGAGCTGTTTTTT. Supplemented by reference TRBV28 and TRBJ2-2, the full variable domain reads DVKVTQSSRYLVKRTGEKVFLECVQDMDHENMFWYRQDPGLGLRLIYFSYDVKMKEKGDIPEGYSVSREKKERFSLILESASTNQTSMYLCASRNLGTSQNTGELFFGEGSRLTVL.

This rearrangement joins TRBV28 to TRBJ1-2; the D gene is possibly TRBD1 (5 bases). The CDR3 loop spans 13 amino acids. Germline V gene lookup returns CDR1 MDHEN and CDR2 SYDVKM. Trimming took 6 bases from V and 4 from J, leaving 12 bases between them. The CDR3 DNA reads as TGTGCCAGCAGCGTCAGGGTGGGCTATGGCTACACCTTC. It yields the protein CASSVRVGYGYTF.

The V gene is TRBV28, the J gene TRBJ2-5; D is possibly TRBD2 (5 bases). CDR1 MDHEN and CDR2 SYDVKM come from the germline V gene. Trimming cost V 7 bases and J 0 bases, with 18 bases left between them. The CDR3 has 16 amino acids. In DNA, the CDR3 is TGTGCCAGCACTCTCGGGCCCCGGAGGTACCAAGAGACCCAGTACTTC. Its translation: CASTLGPRRYQETQYF.

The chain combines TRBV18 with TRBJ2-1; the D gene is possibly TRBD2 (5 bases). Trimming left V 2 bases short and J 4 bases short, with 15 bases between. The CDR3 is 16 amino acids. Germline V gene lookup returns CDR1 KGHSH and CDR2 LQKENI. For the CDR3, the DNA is TGTGCCAGCTCACCAACGAGCGGTCAGATTTACAATGAGCAGTTCTTC. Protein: CASSPTSGQIYNEQFF.

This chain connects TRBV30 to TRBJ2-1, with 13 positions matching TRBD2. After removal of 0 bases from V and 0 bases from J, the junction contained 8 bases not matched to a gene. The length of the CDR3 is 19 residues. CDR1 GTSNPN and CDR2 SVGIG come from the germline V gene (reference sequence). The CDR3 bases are TGTGCCTGGAGTGTACGGGGACTAGCGGGAAATTCCTCCTACAATGAGCAGTTCTTC. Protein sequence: CAWSVRGLAGNSSYNEQFF.

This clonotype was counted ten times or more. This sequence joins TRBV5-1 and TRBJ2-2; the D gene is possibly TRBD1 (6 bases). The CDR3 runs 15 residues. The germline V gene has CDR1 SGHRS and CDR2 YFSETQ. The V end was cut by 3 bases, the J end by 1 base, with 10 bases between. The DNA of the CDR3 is TGCGCCAGCAGCTCTGTGGACAGGAACACCGGGGAGCTGTTTTTT. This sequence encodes CASSSVDRNTGELFF.

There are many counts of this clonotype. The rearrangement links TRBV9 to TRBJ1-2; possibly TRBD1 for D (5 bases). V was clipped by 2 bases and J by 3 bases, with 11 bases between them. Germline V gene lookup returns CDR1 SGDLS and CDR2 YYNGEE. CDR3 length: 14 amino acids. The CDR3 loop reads CASSVGGIDYGYTF. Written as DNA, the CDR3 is TGTGCCAGCAGCGTCGGGGGGATTGACTATGGCTACACCTTC.

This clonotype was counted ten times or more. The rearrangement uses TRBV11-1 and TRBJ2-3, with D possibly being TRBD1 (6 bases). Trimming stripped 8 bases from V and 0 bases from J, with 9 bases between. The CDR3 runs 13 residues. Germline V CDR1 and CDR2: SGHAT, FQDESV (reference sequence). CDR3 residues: CASERGSTDTQYF. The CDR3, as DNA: TGTGCCAGCGAGAGGGGGAGCACAGATACGCAGTATTTT.